This TCR beta chain was found in a study of OX40 agonist ivuxolimab in advanced cancers. For the wider study: The costimulatory receptor OX40 (CD134) was targeted by ivuxolimab, a fully human IgG2 agonistic monoclonal antibody. Intravenous ivuxolimab was administered to patients every 2 weeks at six dose levels: 0.01, 0.1, 0.3, 1.5, 3 and 10 mg/kg. Of the approximately 54 patients in dose escalation, around 20 had hepatocellular carcinoma, some 15 had melanoma, 9 had renal cell carcinoma and 9 had head and neck cancer. In the dose-escalation cohort, 65% to 90% of patients were male, and the mean age was approximately 60 years, with a range of about 23 to 90. Prior anti-PD-1, anti-PD-L1 or anti-CTLA-4 therapy was permitted, and roughly two fifths of dose-escalation patients had received checkpoint inhibitors. Partial responses were achieved by three dose-escalation patients, of whom one had hepatocellular carcinoma and two had cutaneous melanoma. Peripheral TCRbeta sequencing was intended to test whether TCR sequence diversity was altered and clonal T-cell expansion was caused by ivuxolimab. The paper reports the monotherapy dose-escalation portion (N of about 54 patients) of the phase I ivuxolimab trial.

Points on this clone: Its recognized antigen is unknown. There are no base qualities to consult, and no much larger clone falls within one base.

The cysteine opens and the phenylalanine closes a CDR3 of 14 amino acids. The sequence is cut down to CDR3 DNA, 42 bases in frame from base 1. Looking up the germline V gene yields CDR1 MNHNS and CDR2 SASEGT. At the junction V is shortened by 4 bases and J by 4 bases, with 13 bases in between. The trial excluded patients who had a history of autoimmune disease or who were on systemic immunosuppression. Peripheral blood for TCR sequencing was collected from all dose cohorts at baseline, on cycle 4 day 1, and on cycle 7 day 1. Samples were obtained from an open-label, multicenter, first-in-human phase I dose-escalation trial of ivuxolimab. Adults with locally advanced or metastatic melanoma, renal cell, hepatocellular, or head and neck squamous cell carcinoma were enrolled in the trial. Before TCR sequencing, CD4+ T cells and CD8+ T cells from peripheral blood were sorted into separate populations.

Genomic DNA was extracted from sorted cells for sequencing of the TCRbeta CDR3 region. TCRbeta CDR3 regions were sequenced using the immunoSEQ Assay. The table was pulled from immuneACCESS by TCRdb, which kept in-frame rearrangements only. Such tables lose some clones; where checked, under half of the loss comes from unresolved V genes, and the rest has no known cause. This sample is represented by 65,000 to 70,000 clones; around 90% of them were singletons. About 2.7% of the sample rests with the top ten. Broader findings and caveats from the paper: Low levels of normalized T-cell clonal expansion were also seen in some patients who did not respond. After ivuxolimab, CD8+ T cells had more expanded clones than CD4+ T cells on average. Antigen specificity was not determined for the clonally expanded peripheral T cells. Clonal expansion of both CD4+ and CD8+ blood T cells was observed from baseline to week 6 at doses 0.1 to 3.0 mg/kg. In the 0.1-3.0 mg/kg groups, partial responders had among the lowest normalized peripheral clonal expansion, particularly in CD8+ T cells.

The receptor was isolated from an adult with an advanced solid tumor such as melanoma, head and neck, liver or kidney cancer. Sequencing used CD4+ or CD8+ T cells sorted from blood, obtained in a trial of the OX40 agonist ivuxolimab. The chain uses TRBV6-1 and TRBJ1-2; the D gene is not confidently resolved. The CDR3 protein: CASSVGSASYGYTF. In nucleotide form, the sequence is TGTGCCAGCAGTGTAGGGTCAGCTAGCTATGGCTACACCTTC.